This T cell receptor (beta chain) was obtained from a study of monozygotic twins with cystic fibrosis (dated by TCRdb to the early 2020s). At the level of the whole study: Roughly 2.7 micrograms of fragmented DNA went through approximately 16 PCR cycles to produce barcoded libraries. To gauge how much genetics shapes V and J gene usage, the researchers compared TCR beta repertoires both within and across 16 monozygotic twin pairs who have cystic fibrosis. The cohort comprised ten female and six male twin pairs aged 2.0 to 36.4 years, median 9.1 years, mostly children and adolescents. On the day blood was drawn, the twins' weight-for-height and FEVPerc (FEV1 disease centile) were ranked against those of the approximately 1,000 cohort participants. Data for three of the twin pairs had been reported earlier in a different context. General study outcomes and caveats: The cohort was small, and the number of shared CDR3s showed no association with age, concordance or disease severity. Simpson clonality was generally low (median around 0.01), suggesting a naive-dominated repertoire, with higher clonality in the most severely affected patients. Sharing of nucleotide-identical clonotypes was significantly greater within monozygotic CF twin pairs than between unrelated CF individuals (P = 0.000026, Mann-Whitney). In 13 of 16 pairs, V gene usage most closely resembled the co-twin's, and the same held for J usage in 8 of 16 pairs, a pattern suggesting genetic constraints.

A word on this clone: The antigen it recognizes is unknown. Base qualities were left out, and no much larger clone turns up one base away.

The twin pairs came from the European Cystic Fibrosis Twin and Sibling Study Cohort, which recruited patients from 150 or so CF clinics across 14 European countries. Zygosity and CFTR genotype were verified in-house, with zygosity tested by multiplex PCR of nine short tandem repeat loci. Peripheral blood was taken from each twin, and clinical parameters were recorded on the day of blood sampling. Phenol/chloroform extraction was used to isolate genomic DNA from peripheral blood cells, and the DNA was then kept in TE buffer at 4 degrees C. From the germline V gene, CDR1 is SGHAT and CDR2 is FQNNGV. Counted from cysteine to phenylalanine, this CDR3 has 15 amino acids. The sequence is cut down to CDR3 DNA, 45 bases in frame from base 1. V is cut by 0 bases and J by 5 bases, and the space between the germline ends is 8 bases. TCR beta CDR3 regions were amplified by multiplex PCR with the immunoSEQ immune profiling system according to the manufacturer's instructions. An Illumina NextSeq system was used for sequencing. In the source study's methods: Sequence data were processed on the immunoSEQ Analyzer platform, and clonality was computed as the square root of Simpson's index of productive rearrangements. Similarity in V and J usage was measured by Jensen-Shannon distance, and OLGA was used to compute CDR3 generation probabilities. The immuneACCESS database (August 2020) and VDJdb (December 2020) were searched for shared CDR3 sequences. Not all clones reach the TCRdb copy of this immuneACCESS table, which keeps in-frame sequences only. Checked studies attribute under half of the gap to unresolved V genes and leave the rest unexplained. That table gives V, J and clone size, and the DNA gave D and trimming. The sample table holds approximately 32,000 clones, of which around 96% were seen once. The ten largest clones take up about 0.17% of the sample.

The sequencing input was blood. This chain is built from TRBV11-2 and TRBJ1-6; the D gene cannot be named for sure. The clonotype was recovered from a girl aged 2 to 9 with cystic fibrosis. The sequence in DNA is TGTGCCAGCAGCTTAGATCTGGGGAATAATTCACCCCTCCACTTT. The resulting protein is CASSLDLGNNSPLHF. The full variable domain, completed from the reference TRBV11-2 and TRBJ1-6 proteins outside the CDR3, reads EAGVAQSPRYKIIEKRQSVAFWCNPISGHATLYWYQQILGQGPKLLIQFQNNGVVDDSQLPKDRFSAERLKGVDSTLKIQPAKLEDSAVYLCASSLDLGNNSPLHFGNGTRLTVT.